This T cell receptor (beta chain) was sequenced during a study of T-cell reconstitution after alpha-beta-depleted transplantation in children. Concerning this clonotype: Its antigen remains unknown.

Study outcomes and limitations: At one year after transplant, newly produced T cells mostly accounted for T-cell counts and diversity. Several hundred expanded graft clones reportedly gave rise to the alpha-beta T cells present about two months after transplant. Certain patients had high TCRbeta diversity at day 60, and it came from recipient T cells and thymic progenitors that survived.

The TCRbeta library incorporated unique molecular identifiers. MiXCR, applied by TCRdb to the PCR reads, yields one record per CDR3 protein. Found here are roughly 110,000 distinct CDR3 sequences, 10% to 13% of them singletons; the top ten hold under 35%. Here the sequenced sample was PBMCs, taken before TCRalphabeta/CD19-depleted stem cell transplant. This receptor was taken from a boy younger than 10 with acute lymphoblastic leukemia, due to receive a stem cell transplant.

CDR3 sequence: CASSPVVAGNTEAFF. The CDR3 nucleotides read TGCGCCAGCAGCCCCGTGGTGGCGGGGAACACTGAAGCTTTCTTT. The chain is built from TRBV5-1 and TRBJ1-1, with no clear D. The CDR3 length is 15 residues. V lost 4 bases and J 1 base, leaving 14 bases between the germline ends. CDR1 is SGHRS, CDR2 YFSETQ, per germline.